The 2 T cell receptor beta chains below all came from one sample that was sequenced in a study of T cell responses to AZD1222 COVID-19 vaccine. Profiled with immunoSEQ multiplex PCR; TCRdb holds only in-frame clones, not every one. The repertoire holds 100,000 to 120,000 clones, with around 84% as singletons. Sequencing used peripheral blood, obtained on day 0 of AZD1222 vaccination. These receptors all come from an adult in good health.

The V gene is TRBV28, the J gene TRBJ2-7, with a tentative D call TRBD2 (5 bases). V was cut by 5 bases and J by 5 bases, with 7 bases left in between. CDR1 is MDHEN and CDR2 is SYDVKM in the germline V gene. There are 11 residues in the CDR3. CDR3 residues: CASSPRDEQYF. The CDR3 nucleotides read TGTGCCAGCAGTCCGCGGGACGAGCAGTACTTC.

This rearrangement joins TRBV12-3 or TRBV12-4 to TRBJ1-2, with TRBD1 matching over 9 bases. This CDR3 is built from 13 residues. V gave up 5 bases and J gave up 6 bases; unmatched junction bases: 4. The CDR3 sequence is CASSPWTGDGYTF. CDR3 sequence (DNA): TGTGCCAGCAGTCCCTGGACAGGGGATGGCTACACCTTC.